This T cell receptor (beta chain) is from a study of cytomegalovirus exposure and HLA in healthy donors. Across the study: About 180 million T cells yielded more than 90 million unique TCR beta sequences in earlier analysis. General study findings and limits: In a later analysis, at a false discovery rate of 0.05, about 16,000 TCR beta sequences matched HLA alleles. It emerged from a later analysis that several of the most significant clusters appeared to be linked to common viral pathogens.

PCR used 60 Vbeta primers and 13 Jbeta primers. Repertoires were generated with immunoSEQ multiplex PCR, while TCRdb's copy carries only in-frame clones and drops some. The table records approximately 200,000 clones, approximately 83% of them present only once. A remark on this clone: Its specificity is not known.

V shed 1 base and J shed 3 bases, with 13 bases lying between them. The germline CDR1 and CDR2 sequences are SGHNT and YYREEE (reference sequence). The CDR3 is made up of 15 amino acids. The rearrangement links TRBV5-4 to TRBJ1-2; D not certain. This receptor was taken from a boy between 2 and 10 years old in good health and CMV-seronegative. Sequencing was carried out using PBMCs. The DNA of the CDR3 is TGTGCCAGCAGCTTGAGCACGGGAGGGTACTATGGCTACACCTTC. Encoded protein: CASSLSTGGYYGYTF.